The clone carrying this TCR beta chain showed up many times. The antigen is undetermined. The data are from a study of tumor and adjacent non-tumor tissue in lung cancer. Study information: Patients comprised about eleven adenocarcinoma, 2 squamous cell carcinoma and 1 small cell lung cancer. The study's findings and limits: Tumor tissue had significantly higher TCR diversity than normal lung. Higher tumor TCR diversity was associated with shorter survival. Top 100 clones took a larger repertoire share in normal lung.

The CDR3 length is 12 residues. Deletions cut 6 bases from V and 0 bases from J, with 8 bases between. Germline V gene data show CDR1 as SQVTM and CDR2 as ANQGSEA. The template was RNA from unsorted bulk tissue. More than 3 cm separated this lung sample from the edge of the tumor. The library came from three nested PCR rounds adapted from ARM-PCR protocols. TCRdb recomputed calls from the multiplex PCR reads with MiXCR, one row per CDR3 protein. The sample lists approximately 120,000 distinct CDR3 sequences, under 65% occurring once. This rearrangement joins TRBV29-1 to TRBJ2-5, with a possible D match to TRBD2 (5 bases). The clonotype originates from a man aged 60-69 years with non-small cell lung cancer. The sequencing input was distant non-tumor lung tissue. The CDR3: CSVRLYQETQYF. The CDR3 coding sequence is TGCAGCGTAAGACTATACCAAGAGACCCAGTACTTC.